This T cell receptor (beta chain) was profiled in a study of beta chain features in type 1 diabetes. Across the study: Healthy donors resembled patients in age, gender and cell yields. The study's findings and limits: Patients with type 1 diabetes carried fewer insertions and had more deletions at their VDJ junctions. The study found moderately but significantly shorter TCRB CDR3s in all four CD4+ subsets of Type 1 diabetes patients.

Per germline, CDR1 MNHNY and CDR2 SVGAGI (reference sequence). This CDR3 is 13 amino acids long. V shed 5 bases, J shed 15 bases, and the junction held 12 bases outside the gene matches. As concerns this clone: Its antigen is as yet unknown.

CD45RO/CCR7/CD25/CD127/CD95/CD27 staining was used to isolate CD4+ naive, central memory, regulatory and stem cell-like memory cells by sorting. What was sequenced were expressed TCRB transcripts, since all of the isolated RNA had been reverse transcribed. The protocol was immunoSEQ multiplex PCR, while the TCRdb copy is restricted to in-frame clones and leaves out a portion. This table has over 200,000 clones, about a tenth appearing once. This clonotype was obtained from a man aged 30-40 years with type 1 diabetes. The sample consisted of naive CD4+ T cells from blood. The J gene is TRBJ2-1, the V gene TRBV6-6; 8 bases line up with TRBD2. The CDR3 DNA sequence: TGTGCCAGCAGTACGGGTTTGGGACTAGGTCTGTTCTTC. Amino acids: CASSTGLGLGLFF.